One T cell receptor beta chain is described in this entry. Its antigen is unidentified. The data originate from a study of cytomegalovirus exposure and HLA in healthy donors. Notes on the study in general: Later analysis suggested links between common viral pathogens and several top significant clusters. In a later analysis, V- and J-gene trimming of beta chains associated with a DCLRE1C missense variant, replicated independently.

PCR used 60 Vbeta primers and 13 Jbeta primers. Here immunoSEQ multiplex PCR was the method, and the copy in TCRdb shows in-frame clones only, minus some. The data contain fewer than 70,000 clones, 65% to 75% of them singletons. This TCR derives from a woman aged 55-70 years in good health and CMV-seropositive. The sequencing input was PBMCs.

CDR3 sequence (DNA): TGTGCCAGTGGATCCCCAAACAGGGGAGACGCTGAAGCTTTCTTT. It translates to CASGSPNRGDAEAFF. V and J are TRBV19 and TRBJ1-1; 7 bases map to TRBD1. The V gene end was trimmed by 8 bases and the J gene end by 6 bases; junction bases not matched to a gene: 15. This CDR3 region has 15 residues. CDR1 LNHDA and CDR2 SQIVND come from the germline V gene (reference sequence).